These 19 T cell receptor beta chains share one sample of origin, sequenced in a study of blood T cell repertoires in COVID-19. TCRdb's copy holds only in-frame clones and misses some; the assay was immunoSEQ multiplex PCR. The sample records 250,000 to 350,000 clones, 75% to 90% being singletons. Sequenced input: peripheral blood. Source of these receptors: a woman in her 50s who had recovered from COVID-19.

Here the CDR3 DNA reads TGTGCCATCAGGACAGGGACCGACAATGAGCAGTTCTTC. It is translated as CAIRTGTDNEQFF. The gene calls are TRBV10-3 and TRBJ2-1; 7 bases are shared with TRBD1. J was trimmed by 5 bases and V by 6 bases; bases with no gene match: 4. Per germline, CDR1 ENHRY and CDR2 SYGVKD. The CDR3 covers 13 residues.

This rearrangement joins TRBV19 to TRBJ1-1; 7 bases are a match to TRBD1. CDR1 and CDR2 (germline): LNHDA, SQIVND (reference sequence). The J segment lost 4 bases and the V segment lost 5 bases, leaving 13 bases of the junction unmatched. CDR3 length: 16 amino acids. CDR3 in amino acids: CASSAGTDSWGTEAFF. The CDR3 nucleotides are TGTGCCAGTAGTGCCGGGACAGATTCGTGGGGCACTGAAGCTTTCTTT.

In DNA, the CDR3 is TGTGCCAGCAGCAGGGCAACAGGGGGCGCGGGTTCACCCCTCCACTTT. Its translation is CASSRATGGAGSPLHF. This chain links TRBV7-9 with TRBJ1-6; the match to TRBD1 covers 9 bases. Germline CDR1 and CDR2: SEHNR and FQNEAQ (reference sequence). V was pared by 5 bases and J by 9 bases, with 11 bases of the junction left unmatched. CDR3 length equals 16 residues.

This sequence joins TRBV5-8 and TRBJ2-7, with D possibly matching TRBD1 (5 bases). This CDR3 has 13 amino acids. Trimming cost V 0 bases and J 5 bases, with 9 bases left between them. Looked up from germline, CDR1 is SGHTS and CDR2 is YDEGEE. CDR3 sequence: CASSLVQAHEQYF. CDR3 nucleotide sequence: TGTGCCAGCAGCTTGGTACAGGCCCACGAGCAGTACTTC.

This sequence joins TRBV5-1 and TRBJ1-1; D remains ambiguous. This CDR3 is built from 16 residues. Germline assignment: CDR1 SGHRS and CDR2 YFSETQ. V lost 2 bases, J lost 5 bases, and 19 bases lay in between. The CDR3 DNA reads as TGCGCCAGCAGCTTCGAGCAGGTATCCTTGAGTACTGAAGCTTTCTTT. Translated, it gives CASSFEQVSLSTEAFF.

The chain couples TRBV2 to TRBJ2-3; TRBD2 matches 9 bases. The V segment lost 2 bases and the J segment 3 bases; nucleotides outside the gene matches: 3. This CDR3 is built from 15 residues. CDR1 is SNHLY and CDR2 is FYNNEI in the germline V gene. The CDR3 sequence: CASSELAGRTDTQYF. DNA for the CDR3: TGTGCCAGCAGTGAACTAGCGGGAAGGACAGATACGCAGTATTTT.

The chain is built from TRBV5-1 and TRBJ2-3, with TRBD2 matching over 14 bases. CDR1 SGHRS and CDR2 YFSETQ come from the germline V gene. The CDR3 contains 17 residues. J lost 3 bases, V lost 4 bases, and 7 bases had no gene match. CDR3: CASSPGLAGGLTDTQYF. The DNA for the CDR3 is TGCGCCAGCAGCCCTGGACTAGCGGGGGGATTGACAGATACGCAGTATTTT.

This chain joins TRBV4-3 and TRBJ1-1, with no clear D. Trimming removed 1 base from V and 3 bases from J, with 18 bases in between. This CDR3 spans 17 amino acids. CDR1 is LGHNA and CDR2 is YSLEER in the germline V gene. CDR3 bases: TGCGCCAGCAGCCAAGCTTTTGGGTCGGGGTCCTACACTGAAGCTTTCTTT. It translates to CASSQAFGSGSYTEAFF.

The chain employs TRBV5-1 and TRBJ2-7; TRBD2 is a possible D gene (5 bases). V lost 2 bases, J lost 5 bases, and 8 bases lay in between. Germline V gene data show CDR1 as SGHRS and CDR2 as YFSETQ. The CDR3 is 12 amino acids. CDR3 in DNA: TGCGCCAGCAGCTTCACAGCGGACGAGCAGTACTTC. The encoded protein is CASSFTADEQYF.

The rearrangement uses TRBV5-6 and TRBJ1-1; D gene unclear. Per germline, CDR1 SGHDT and CDR2 YYEEEE. Deletions cut 1 base from V and 5 bases from J, with 12 bases between. This CDR3 spans 14 amino acids. In DNA, the CDR3 is TGTGCCAGCAGCTTGCCGGGCTCGGGGACTGAAGCTTTCTTT. Its translation: CASSLPGSGTEAFF.

The chain links TRBV24-1 to TRBJ2-2; D perhaps matches TRBD1 (6 bases). Trimming pared 0 bases from V and 3 bases from J, leaving 16 bases between. The length of the CDR3 is 18 residues. The germline CDR1 and CDR2 sequences are KGHDR and SFDVKD. CDR3 loop: CATSDLQVTSGDTGELFF. The CDR3 DNA sequence: TGTGCCACCAGTGATTTGCAAGTTACCTCAGGGGACACCGGGGAGCTGTTTTTT.

This clone was counted only a few times. The V call is TRBV6-1, the J call TRBJ2-7; D is perhaps TRBD2 (5 bases). Trimming took off 1 base at V and 0 bases at J, with 7 bases between the two ends. The length of the CDR3 is 14 residues. CDR1 MNHNS and CDR2 SASEGT come from the germline V gene. The CDR3 reads CASSEGTLSYEQYF. The CDR3, as DNA: TGTGCCAGCAGTGAAGGGACTCTCTCCTACGAGCAGTACTTC.

The V gene is TRBV11-2, the J gene TRBJ1-1, with D unresolved. Germline V gene sequence: CDR1 SGHAT, CDR2 FQNNGV. Deletions cut 4 bases from V and 5 bases from J, with 11 bases between. The CDR3 sequence is 13 residues long. CDR3 in DNA: TGTGCCAGCAGCTCCGAGGTGTGGACTGAAGCTTTCTTT. Its protein product is CASSSEVWTEAFF.

The CDR3 sequence is CASSWRSGAGPSGANVLTF. The CDR3 coding sequence is TGTGCCAGCAGCTGGAGGAGTGGTGCAGGCCCCTCTGGGGCCAACGTCCTGACTTTC. The chain recombines TRBV7-2 with TRBJ2-6; possibly TRBD2 for D (5 bases). Germline CDR1 and CDR2: SGHTA and FQGNSA. Trimming stripped 4 bases from V and 0 bases from J, with 19 bases between. The CDR3 runs to 19 residues.

This sequence joins TRBV27 and TRBJ2-2, with D perhaps matching TRBD1 (5 bases). The CDR3 has 15 amino acids. Trimming left V 5 bases short and J 0 bases short, with 10 bases between. CDR1 is MNHEY, CDR2 SMNVEV, per germline (reference sequence). DNA for the CDR3: TGTGCCAGCAGTCTCGCAGGGACGAACACCGGGGAGCTGTTTTTT. Protein sequence: CASSLAGTNTGELFF.

CDR3 in amino acids: CASSPIGGRGETQYF. The CDR3 nucleotides read TGCGCCAGCAGCCCAATAGGGGGTCGGGGAGAGACCCAGTACTTC. The chain joins TRBV5-1 to TRBJ2-5, with TRBD1 as a possible D gene (6 bases). This CDR3 region has 15 residues. The V end was cut by 4 bases, the J end by 4 bases, with 17 bases between. The germline CDR1 and CDR2 sequences are SGHRS and YFSETQ.

V gene TRBV7-8 combines with J gene TRBJ2-7; D gene uncertain. Germline CDR1 reads SGHVS; CDR2 reads FQNEAQ. There are 13 residues in the CDR3. V dropped 3 bases and J dropped 2 bases, with 8 bases sitting between them. The CDR3 sequence: CASSFSGTYEQYF. The CDR3 nucleotides read TGTGCCAGCAGCTTCAGTGGTACCTACGAGCAGTACTTC.

The sample holds a few counts of this clone. The chain links TRBV7-9 to TRBJ2-3; 11 bases are shared with TRBD2. Germline V gene sequence: CDR1 SEHNR, CDR2 FQNEAQ (reference sequence). This CDR3 is 14 amino acids long. Germline trimming cut 4 bases from V and 6 bases from J; bases unmatched to any gene: 3. CDR3 coding DNA: TGTGCCAGCAGCTATAGCGGGAGGGCGGATACGCAGTATTTT. Protein product: CASSYSGRADTQYF.

The genes are TRBV3-1 (or the pseudogene TRBV3-2) and TRBJ2-5; TRBD1 agrees at 8 bases. Trimming took 5 bases from V and 5 from J; bases not matched to a gene: 7. This CDR3 is 14 amino acids long. Germline CDR1 and CDR2: LGHDT and YNNKEL (reference sequence). CDR3 DNA sequence: TGTGCCAGCAGCAAAAGACAGGGGCGGGAGACCCAGTACTTC. Translation gives CASSKRQGRETQYF.